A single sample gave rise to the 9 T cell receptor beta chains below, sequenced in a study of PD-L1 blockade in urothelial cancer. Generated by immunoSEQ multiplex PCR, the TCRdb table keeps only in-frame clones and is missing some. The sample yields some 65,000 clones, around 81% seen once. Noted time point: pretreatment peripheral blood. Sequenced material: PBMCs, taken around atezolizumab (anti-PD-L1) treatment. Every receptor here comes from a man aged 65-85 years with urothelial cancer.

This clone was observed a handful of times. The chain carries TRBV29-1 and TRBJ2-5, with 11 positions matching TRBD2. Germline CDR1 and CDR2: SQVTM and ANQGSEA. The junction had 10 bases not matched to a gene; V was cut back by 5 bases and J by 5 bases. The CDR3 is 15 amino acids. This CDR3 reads CSVLFIAGGGETQYF. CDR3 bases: TGCAGCGTTCTTTTTATAGCGGGAGGGGGGGAGACCCAGTACTTC.

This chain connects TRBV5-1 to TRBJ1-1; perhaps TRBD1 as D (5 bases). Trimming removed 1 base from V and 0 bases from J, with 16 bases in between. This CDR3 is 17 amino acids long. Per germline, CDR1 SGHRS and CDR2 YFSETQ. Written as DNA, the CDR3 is TGCGCCAGCAGCTTGCAGGGCCCCTCATACATGAACACTGAAGCTTTCTTT. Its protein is CASSLQGPSYMNTEAFF.

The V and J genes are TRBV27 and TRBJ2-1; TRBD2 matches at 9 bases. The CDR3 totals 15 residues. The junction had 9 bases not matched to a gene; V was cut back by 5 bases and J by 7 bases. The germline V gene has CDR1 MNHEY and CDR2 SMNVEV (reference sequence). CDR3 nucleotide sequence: TGTGCCAGCAGTCCTAATAGCGGGAGAAGAAATGAGCAGTTCTTC. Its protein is CASSPNSGRRNEQFF.

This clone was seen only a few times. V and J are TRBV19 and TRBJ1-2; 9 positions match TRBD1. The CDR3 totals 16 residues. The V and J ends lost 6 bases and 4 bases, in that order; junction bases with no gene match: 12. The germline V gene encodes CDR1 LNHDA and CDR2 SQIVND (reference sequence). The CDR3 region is CASSIPGTGYFYGYTF. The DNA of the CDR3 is TGTGCCAGTAGCATCCCGGGGACAGGGTACTTCTATGGCTACACCTTC.

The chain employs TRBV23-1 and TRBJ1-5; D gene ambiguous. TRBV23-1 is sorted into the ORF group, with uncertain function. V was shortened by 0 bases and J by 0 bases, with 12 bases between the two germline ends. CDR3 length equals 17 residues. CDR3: CASSQSRGCHSNQPQHF. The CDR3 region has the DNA TGCGCCAGCAGTCAATCAAGAGGTTGTCATAGCAATCAGCCCCAGCATTTT.

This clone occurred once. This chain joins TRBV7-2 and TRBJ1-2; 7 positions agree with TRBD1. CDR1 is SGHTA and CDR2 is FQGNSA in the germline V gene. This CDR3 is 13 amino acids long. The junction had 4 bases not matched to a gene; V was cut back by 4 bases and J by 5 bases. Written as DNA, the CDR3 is TGTGCCAGCAGCTCAGTCAGGGGGTATGGCTACACCTTC. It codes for CASSSVRGYGYTF. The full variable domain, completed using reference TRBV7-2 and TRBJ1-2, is GAGVSQSPSNKVTEKGKDVELRCDPISGHTALYWYRQSLGQGLEFLIYFQGNSAPDKSGLPSDRFSAERTGGSVSTLTIQRTQQEDSAVYLCASSSVRGYGYTFGSGTRLTVV.

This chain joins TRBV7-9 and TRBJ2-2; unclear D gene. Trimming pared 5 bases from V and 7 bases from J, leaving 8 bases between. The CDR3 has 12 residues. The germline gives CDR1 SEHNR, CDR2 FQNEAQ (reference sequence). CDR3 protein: CASSTIGGELFF. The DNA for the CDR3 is TGTGCCAGCAGCACTATTGGCGGGGAGCTGTTTTTT. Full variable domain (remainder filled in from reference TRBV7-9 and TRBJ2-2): DTGVSQNPRHKITKRGQNVTFRCDPISEHNRLYWYRQTLGQGPEFLTYFQNEAQLEKSRLLSDRFSAERPKGSFSTLEIQRTEQGDSAMYLCASSTIGGELFFGEGSRLTVL.

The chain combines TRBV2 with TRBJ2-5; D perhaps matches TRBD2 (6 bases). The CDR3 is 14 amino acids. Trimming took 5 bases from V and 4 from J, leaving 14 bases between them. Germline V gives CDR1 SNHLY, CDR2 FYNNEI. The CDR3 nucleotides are TGTGCCAGCAGTCCGGGGAGTAGCGGAGAGACCCAGTACTTC. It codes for CASSPGSSGETQYF.

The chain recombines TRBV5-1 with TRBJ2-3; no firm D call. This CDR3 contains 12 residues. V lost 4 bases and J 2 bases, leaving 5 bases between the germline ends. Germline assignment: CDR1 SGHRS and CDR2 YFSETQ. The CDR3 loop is CASSGSTDTQYF. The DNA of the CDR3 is TGCGCCAGCAGCGGCTCCACAGATACGCAGTATTTT.